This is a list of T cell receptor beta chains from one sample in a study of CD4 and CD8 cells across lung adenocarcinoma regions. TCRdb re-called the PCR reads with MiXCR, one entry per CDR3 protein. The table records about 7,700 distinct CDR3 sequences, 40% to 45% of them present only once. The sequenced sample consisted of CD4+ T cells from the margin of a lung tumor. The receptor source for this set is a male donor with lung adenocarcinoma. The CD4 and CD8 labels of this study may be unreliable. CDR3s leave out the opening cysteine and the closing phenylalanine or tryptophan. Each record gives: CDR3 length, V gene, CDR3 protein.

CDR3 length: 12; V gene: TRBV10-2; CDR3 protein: ASSGLAGTGELF
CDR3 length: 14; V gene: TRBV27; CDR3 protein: GGSLGGRTGQNTQS
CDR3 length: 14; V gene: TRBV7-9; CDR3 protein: ASSWDRLGWNYGYT
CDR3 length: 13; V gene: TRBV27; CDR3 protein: ASSLFGERIREQY
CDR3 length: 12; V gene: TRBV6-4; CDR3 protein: ASRERLAKNIQY
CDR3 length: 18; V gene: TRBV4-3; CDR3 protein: ASSEQSYTSGGAIAYEQY
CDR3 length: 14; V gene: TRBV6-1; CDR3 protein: VSSGFGVASTDTQY
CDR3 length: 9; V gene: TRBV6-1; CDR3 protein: ASGGTAKQY
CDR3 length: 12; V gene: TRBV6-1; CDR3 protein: ASSWGRTGMDYT
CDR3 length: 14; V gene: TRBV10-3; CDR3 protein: AISAAPGQGISEQF
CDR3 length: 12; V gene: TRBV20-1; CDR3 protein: SARVRGWDEKLF
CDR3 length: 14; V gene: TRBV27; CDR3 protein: ASSLDRAGGNYGYT
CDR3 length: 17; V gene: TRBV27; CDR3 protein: ASRATGGAGGSDQETQY
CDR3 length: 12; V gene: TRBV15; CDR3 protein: ATSRAQAAYEQY
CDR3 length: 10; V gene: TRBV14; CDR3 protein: ASSRGAYEQY
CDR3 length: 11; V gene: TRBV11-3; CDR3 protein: ASTGPGTDTQY
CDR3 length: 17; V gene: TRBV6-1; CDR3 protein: ASSPQRLAGGGVTDTQY
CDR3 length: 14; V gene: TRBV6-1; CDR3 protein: ASSRIIGGSNYGYT
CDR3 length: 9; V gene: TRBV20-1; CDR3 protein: SAGLLDTQY
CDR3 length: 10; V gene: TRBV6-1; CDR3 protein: ASGATQETQY
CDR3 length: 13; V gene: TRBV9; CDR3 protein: ASSAGQGLYNEQF
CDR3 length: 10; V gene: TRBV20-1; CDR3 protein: SARTGNYEQY
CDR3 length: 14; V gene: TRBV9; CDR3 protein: ASSVDPSGSTGELF
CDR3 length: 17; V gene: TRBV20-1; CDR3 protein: SARTQGKGTRGAYNEQF
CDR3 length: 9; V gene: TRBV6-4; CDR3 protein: ASSAGIGYT
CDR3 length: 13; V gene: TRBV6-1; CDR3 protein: ASSAKGTGGFEQF
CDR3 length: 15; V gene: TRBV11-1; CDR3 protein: ASSAGLAGGFSDEQF
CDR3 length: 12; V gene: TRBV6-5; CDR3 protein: ASSVTSYYNEQF
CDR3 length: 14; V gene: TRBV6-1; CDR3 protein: ASSEGRVRGTETQY
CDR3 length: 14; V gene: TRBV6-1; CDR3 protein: VSRGAGGSHTDTQY
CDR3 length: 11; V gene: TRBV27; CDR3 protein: ASSFYSTDTQY
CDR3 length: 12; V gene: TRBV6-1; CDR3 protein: ASSEGLTGIGYT
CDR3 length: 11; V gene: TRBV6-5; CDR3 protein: ASSYRVYGEQY
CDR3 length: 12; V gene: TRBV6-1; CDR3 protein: ASYRWEGVDEQF
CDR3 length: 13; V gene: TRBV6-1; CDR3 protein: ASSRHGLNTGEQY
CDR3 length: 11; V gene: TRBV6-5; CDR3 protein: ASSYPVGGEQY
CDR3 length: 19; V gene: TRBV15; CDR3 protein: ATSRDVPKLGLAGPTDTQY
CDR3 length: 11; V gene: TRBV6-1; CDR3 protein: ASGGLARDTQY
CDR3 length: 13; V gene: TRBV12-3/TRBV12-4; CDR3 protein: ASSLGRTGGNIQY
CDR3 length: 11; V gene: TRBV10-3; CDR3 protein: ATRQGASNEQF